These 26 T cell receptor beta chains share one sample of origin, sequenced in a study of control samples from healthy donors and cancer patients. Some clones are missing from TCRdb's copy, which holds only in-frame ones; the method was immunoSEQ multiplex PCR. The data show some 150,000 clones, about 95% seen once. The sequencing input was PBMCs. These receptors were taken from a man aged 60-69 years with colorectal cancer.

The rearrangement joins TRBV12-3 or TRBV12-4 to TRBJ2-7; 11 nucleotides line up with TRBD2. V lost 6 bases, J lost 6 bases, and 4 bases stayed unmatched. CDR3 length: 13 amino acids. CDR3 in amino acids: CASRRLAGTEQYF. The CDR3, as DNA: TGTGCCAGCAGGAGACTAGCGGGGACCGAGCAGTACTTC.

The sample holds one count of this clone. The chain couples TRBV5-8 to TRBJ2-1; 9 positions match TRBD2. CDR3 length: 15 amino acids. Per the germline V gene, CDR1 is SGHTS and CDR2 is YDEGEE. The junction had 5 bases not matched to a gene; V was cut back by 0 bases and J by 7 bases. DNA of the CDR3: TGTGCCAGCAGCTTGGAGCGGGGGGCGAAAAATGAGCAGTTCTTC. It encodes CASSLERGAKNEQFF.

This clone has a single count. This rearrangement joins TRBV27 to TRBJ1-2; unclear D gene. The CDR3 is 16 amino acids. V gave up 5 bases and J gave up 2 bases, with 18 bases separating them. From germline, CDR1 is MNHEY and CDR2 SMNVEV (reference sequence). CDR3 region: CASSPSLGHENYGYTF. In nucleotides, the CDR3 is TGTGCCAGCAGTCCGAGCTTAGGTCACGAGAACTATGGCTACACCTTC.

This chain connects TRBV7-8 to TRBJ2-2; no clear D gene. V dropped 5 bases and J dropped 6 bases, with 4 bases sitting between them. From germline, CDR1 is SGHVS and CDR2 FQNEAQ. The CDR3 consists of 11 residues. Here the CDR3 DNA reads TGTGCCAGCAGCCCCTCCGGGGAGCTGTTTTTT. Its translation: CASSPSGELFF.

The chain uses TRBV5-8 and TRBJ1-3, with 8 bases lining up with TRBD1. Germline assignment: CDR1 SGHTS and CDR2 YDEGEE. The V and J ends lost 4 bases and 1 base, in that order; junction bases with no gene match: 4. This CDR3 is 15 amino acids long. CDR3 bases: TGTGCCAGCAGCCGAAACAGGGGGTCTGGAAACACCATATATTTT. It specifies CASSRNRGSGNTIYF. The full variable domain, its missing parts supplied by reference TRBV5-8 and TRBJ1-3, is EAGVTQSPTHLIKTRGQQATLRCSPISGHTSVYWYQQALGLGLQFLLWYDEGEERNRGNFPPRFSGRQFPNYSSELNVNALELEDSALYLCASSRNRGSGNTIYFGEGSWLTVV.

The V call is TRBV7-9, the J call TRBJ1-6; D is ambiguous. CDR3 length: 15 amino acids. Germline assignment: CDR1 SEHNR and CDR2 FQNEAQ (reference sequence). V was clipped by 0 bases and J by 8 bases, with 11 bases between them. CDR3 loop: CASSLAETQHSPLHF. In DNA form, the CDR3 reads TGTGCCAGCAGCTTAGCCGAGACACAGCATTCACCCCTCCACTTT.

CDR3 sequence reads: CAWSVKGKNQPQHF. CDR3 DNA: TGTGCCTGGAGTGTGAAAGGGAAAAATCAGCCCCAGCATTTT. The chain recombines TRBV30 with TRBJ1-5; D ambiguous. Germline CDR1 is GTSNPN and CDR2 is SVGIG (reference sequence). CDR3 length: 14 residues. Trimming removed 0 bases at V and 4 bases at J, with 10 bases between.

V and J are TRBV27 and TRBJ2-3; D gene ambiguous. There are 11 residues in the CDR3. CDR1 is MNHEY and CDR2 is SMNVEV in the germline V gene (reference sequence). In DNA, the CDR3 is TGTGCAGGCAGGCTGGGGGATACGCAGTATTTT. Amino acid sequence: CAGRLGDTQYF.

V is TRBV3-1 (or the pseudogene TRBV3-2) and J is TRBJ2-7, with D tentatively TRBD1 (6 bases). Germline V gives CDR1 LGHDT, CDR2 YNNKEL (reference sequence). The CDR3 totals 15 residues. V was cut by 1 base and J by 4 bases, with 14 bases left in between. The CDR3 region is CASSQGPGAGYEQYF. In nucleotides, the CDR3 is TGTGCCAGCAGCCAAGGCCCAGGGGCCGGGTACGAGCAGTACTTC.

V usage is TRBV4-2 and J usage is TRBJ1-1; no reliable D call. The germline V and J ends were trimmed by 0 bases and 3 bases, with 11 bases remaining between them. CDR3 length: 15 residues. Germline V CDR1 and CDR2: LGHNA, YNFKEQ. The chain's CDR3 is CASSQDRHSHTEAFF. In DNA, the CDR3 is TGTGCCAGCAGCCAAGATCGGCACAGCCACACTGAAGCTTTCTTT.

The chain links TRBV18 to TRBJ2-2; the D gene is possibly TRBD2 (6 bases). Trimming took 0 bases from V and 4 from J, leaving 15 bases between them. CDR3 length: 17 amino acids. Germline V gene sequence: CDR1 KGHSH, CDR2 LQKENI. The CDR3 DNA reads TGTGCCAGCTCACCACCAGCCCGGGGGACCTCCACCGGGGAGCTGTTTTTT. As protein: CASSPPARGTSTGELFF.

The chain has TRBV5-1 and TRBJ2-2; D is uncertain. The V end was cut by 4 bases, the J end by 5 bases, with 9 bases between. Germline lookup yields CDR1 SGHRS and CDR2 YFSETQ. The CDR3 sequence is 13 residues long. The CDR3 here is CASSMDGTGELFF. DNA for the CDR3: TGCGCCAGCAGCATGGACGGGACCGGGGAGCTGTTTTTT.

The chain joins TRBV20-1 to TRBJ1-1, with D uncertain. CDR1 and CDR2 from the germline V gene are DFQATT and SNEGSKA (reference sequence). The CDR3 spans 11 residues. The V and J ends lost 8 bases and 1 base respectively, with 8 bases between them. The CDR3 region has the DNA TGCAGTCTACGGCCGAACACTGAAGCTTTCTTT. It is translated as CSLRPNTEAFF.

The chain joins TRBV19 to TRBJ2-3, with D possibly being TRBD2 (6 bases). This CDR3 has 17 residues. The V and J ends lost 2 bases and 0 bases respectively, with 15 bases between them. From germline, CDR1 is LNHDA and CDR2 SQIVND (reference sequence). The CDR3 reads CASSINGGAGSTDTQYF. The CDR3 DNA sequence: TGTGCCAGTAGTATAAACGGAGGGGCGGGGAGCACAGATACGCAGTATTTT.

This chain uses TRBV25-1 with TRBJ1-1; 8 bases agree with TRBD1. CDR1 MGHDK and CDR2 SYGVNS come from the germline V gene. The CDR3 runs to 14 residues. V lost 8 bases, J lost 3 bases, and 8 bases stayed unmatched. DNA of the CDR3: TGTGCCAGCCGTAACAGGGGGATTTACACTGAAGCTTTCTTT. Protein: CASRNRGIYTEAFF.

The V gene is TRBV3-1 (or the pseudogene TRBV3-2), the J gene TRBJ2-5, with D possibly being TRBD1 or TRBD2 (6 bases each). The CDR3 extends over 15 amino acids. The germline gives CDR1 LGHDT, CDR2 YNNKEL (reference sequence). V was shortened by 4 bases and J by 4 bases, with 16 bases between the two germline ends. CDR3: CASSPLRGQRETQYF. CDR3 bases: TGTGCCAGCAGCCCCCTACGGGGGCAGCGAGAGACCCAGTACTTC.

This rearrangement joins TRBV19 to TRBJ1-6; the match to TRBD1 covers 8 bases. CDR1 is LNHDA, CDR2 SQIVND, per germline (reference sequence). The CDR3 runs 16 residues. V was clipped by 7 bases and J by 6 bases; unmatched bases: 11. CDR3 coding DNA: TGTGCCAGTACCTCTCAGGGGGCCAGGGGTAATTCACCCCTCCACTTT. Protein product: CASTSQGARGNSPLHF.

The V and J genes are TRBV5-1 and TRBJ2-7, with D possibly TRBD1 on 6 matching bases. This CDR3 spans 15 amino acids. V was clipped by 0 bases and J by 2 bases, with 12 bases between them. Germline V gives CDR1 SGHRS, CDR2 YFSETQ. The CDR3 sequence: CASSLDPGAAYEQYF. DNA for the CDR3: TGCGCCAGCAGCTTGGATCCAGGGGCCGCCTACGAGCAGTACTTC. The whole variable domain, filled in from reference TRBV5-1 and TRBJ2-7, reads KAGVTQTPRYLIKTRGQQVTLSCSPISGHRSVSWYQQTPGQGLQFLFEYFSETQRNKGNFPGRFSGRQFSNSRSEMNVSTLELGDSALYLCASSLDPGAAYEQYFGPGTRLTVT.

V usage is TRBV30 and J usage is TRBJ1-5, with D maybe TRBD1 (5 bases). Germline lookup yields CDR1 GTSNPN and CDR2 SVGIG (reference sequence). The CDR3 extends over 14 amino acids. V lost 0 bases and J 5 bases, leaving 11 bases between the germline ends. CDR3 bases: TGTGCCTGGAGTGTAGGGCAGGGTCATCAGCCCCAGCATTTT. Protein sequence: CAWSVGQGHQPQHF.

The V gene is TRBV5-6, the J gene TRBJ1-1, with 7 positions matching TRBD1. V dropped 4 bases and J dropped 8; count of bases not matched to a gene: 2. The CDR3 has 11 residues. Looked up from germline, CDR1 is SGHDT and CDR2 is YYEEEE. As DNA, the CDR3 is TGTGCCAGCAGCGTGGGACAGGAAGCTTTCTTT. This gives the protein CASSVGQEAFF.

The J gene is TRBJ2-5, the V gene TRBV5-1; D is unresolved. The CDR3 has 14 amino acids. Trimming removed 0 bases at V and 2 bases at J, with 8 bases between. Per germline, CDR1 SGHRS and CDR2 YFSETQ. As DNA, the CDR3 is TGCGCCAGCAGCTTGGATGCTAGGCAAGAGACCCAGTACTTC. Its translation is CASSLDARQETQYF.

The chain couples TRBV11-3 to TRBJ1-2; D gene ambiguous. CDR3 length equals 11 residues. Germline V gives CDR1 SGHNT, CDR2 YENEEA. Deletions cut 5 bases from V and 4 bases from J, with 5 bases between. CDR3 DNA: TGTGCCAGCAGCCCTATCTATGGCTACACCTTC. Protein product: CASSPIYGYTF.

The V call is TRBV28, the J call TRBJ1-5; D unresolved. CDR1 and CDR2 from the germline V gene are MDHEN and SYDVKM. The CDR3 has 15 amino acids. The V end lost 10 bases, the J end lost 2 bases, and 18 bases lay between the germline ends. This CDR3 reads CATLEGLLGNQPQHF. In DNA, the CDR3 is TGTGCCACTTTAGAGGGCTTACTGGGCAATCAGCCCCAGCATTTT.

The CDR3 protein is CASSPNRGATNEKLFF. CDR3 nucleotides: TGTGCCAGCTCACCAAATAGGGGGGCAACTAATGAAAAACTGTTTTTT. The V call is TRBV18, the J call TRBJ1-4, with D tentatively TRBD1 (6 bases). V was trimmed by 2 bases and J by 0 bases, leaving 10 bases between them. The germline CDR1 and CDR2 sequences are KGHSH and LQKENI. This CDR3 is 16 amino acids long.

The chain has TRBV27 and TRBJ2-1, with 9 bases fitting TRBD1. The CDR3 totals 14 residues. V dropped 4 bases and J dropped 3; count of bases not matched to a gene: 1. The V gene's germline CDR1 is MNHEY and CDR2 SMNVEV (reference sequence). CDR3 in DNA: TGTGCCAGCAGTTGGGGACAGGGCTACAATGAGCAGTTCTTC. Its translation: CASSWGQGYNEQFF.

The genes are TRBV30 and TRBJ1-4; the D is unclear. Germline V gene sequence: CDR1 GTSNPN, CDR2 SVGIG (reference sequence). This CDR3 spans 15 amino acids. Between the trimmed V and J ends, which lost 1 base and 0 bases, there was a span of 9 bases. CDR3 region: CAWSETYTTNEKLFF. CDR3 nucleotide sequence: TGTGCCTGGAGTGAGACATATACAACTAATGAAAAACTGTTTTTT.